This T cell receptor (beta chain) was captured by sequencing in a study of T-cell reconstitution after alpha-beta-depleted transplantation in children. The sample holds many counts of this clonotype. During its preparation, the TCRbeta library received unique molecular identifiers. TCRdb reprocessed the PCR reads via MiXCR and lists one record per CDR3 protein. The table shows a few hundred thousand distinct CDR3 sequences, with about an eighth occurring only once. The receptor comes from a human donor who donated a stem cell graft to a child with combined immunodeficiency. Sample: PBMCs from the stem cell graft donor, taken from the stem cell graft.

CDR3 in amino acids: CASSLGPGALAVWTF. DNA of the CDR3: TGCGCCAGCAGCTTGGGCCCCGGGGCCCTGGCGGTGTGGACCTTC. The genes are TRBV5-1 and TRBJ1-2; a possible D gene is TRBD1 (5 bases). CDR3 size: 15 residues. The ends were cut back, 0 bases at V and 14 bases at J, with 23 bases in the middle. From germline, CDR1 is SGHRS and CDR2 YFSETQ.